These 25 T cell receptor beta chains were sequenced from one sample in a study of cytomegalovirus exposure and HLA in healthy donors (dated by TCRdb to about 2017). Libraries were constructed by the immunoSEQ multiplex PCR assay. For the multiplex PCR, a mixture combining 60 forward primers for TCR Vbeta segments and 13 reverse primers for TCR Jbeta segments was used. TCRdb retrieved this table from immuneACCESS and kept in-frame rearrangements only. Not all clones are present; in checked studies, unresolved V genes account for under half, and no reason is known for the remainder. Per the sample table, the count is around 50,000 clones. Of the sample, 2.1% falls within the top ten clones. Material: PBMCs. Receptors were obtained from a woman aged 35 to 49 in good health and CMV-seronegative.

The chain carries TRBV28 and TRBJ1-2; D is undetermined. The CDR3 runs 13 residues. Trimming left V 7 bases short and J 8 bases short, with 17 bases between. Germline assignment: CDR1 MDHEN and CDR2 SYDVKM. The DNA of the CDR3 is TGTGCCAGCACCCTCCCCGGGAGGTTCGGCTACACCTTC. Translated: CASTLPGRFGYTF.

J is TRBJ2-6 and V is TRBV7-3; weak D call: TRBD1 (5 bases). Germline assignment: CDR1 SGHTA and CDR2 FQGTGA. Trimming took off 5 bases at V and 4 bases at J, with 6 bases between the two ends. CDR3 length: 13 amino acids. CDR3 nucleotides: TGTGCCAGCAGCCCAGGGGGGGCCAACGTCCTGACTTTC. Protein sequence: CASSPGGANVLTF.

As concerns this clone: This specimen includes other DNA sequences encoding the same CDR3. This CDR3 reads CASSPRQLIPRTNSPLHF. The CDR3 DNA follows: TGTGCCAGCAGTCCGCGACAGCTTATCCCCCGGACTAATTCACCCCTCCACTTT. V usage is TRBV28 and J usage is TRBJ1-6; D is possibly TRBD1 (5 bases). Trimming took 5 bases from V and 6 from J, leaving 23 bases between them. From germline, CDR1 is MDHEN and CDR2 SYDVKM. The CDR3 is 18 amino acids.

The J gene is TRBJ1-1, the V gene TRBV6-5; D may be TRBD1 (6 bases). The CDR3 is 15 residues long. Germline CDR1 MNHEY, CDR2 SVGAGI. V gave up 0 bases and J gave up 4 bases, with 12 bases separating them. CDR3 bases: TGTGCCAGCAGTTACTCGTTCTTAGGGGGCACTGAAGCTTTCTTT. Protein sequence: CASSYSFLGGTEAFF.

The V call is TRBV5-1, the J call TRBJ1-3, with 9 positions matching TRBD1. The V and J ends lost 1 base and 3 bases, in that order; junction bases with no gene match: 8. Germline CDR1 reads SGHRS; CDR2 reads YFSETQ. The CDR3 covers 17 residues. The CDR3 here is CASSLQRLGQGGNTIYF. The CDR3 DNA reads TGCGCCAGCAGCTTGCAACGACTGGGACAGGGTGGAAACACCATATATTTT.

The chain recombines TRBV5-1 with TRBJ1-1; D perhaps matches TRBD1 (6 bases). The germline V gene has CDR1 SGHRS and CDR2 YFSETQ. V lost 0 bases and J 4 bases, leaving 10 bases between the germline ends. The CDR3 has 14 residues. The CDR3 sequence: CASSLDRATTEAFF. CDR3 in DNA: TGCGCCAGCAGCTTGGACAGGGCTACCACTGAAGCTTTCTTT.

The CDR3 sequence: CASSMRTSGRAVGNEQFF. CDR3 bases: TGTGCCAGTAGTATGCGGACTAGCGGGAGGGCCGTCGGGAATGAGCAGTTCTTC. This rearrangement joins TRBV19 to TRBJ2-1; TRBD2 aligns across 15 bases. With V trimmed by 3 bases and J by 7 bases, 10 bases remained unmatched. CDR1 and CDR2 (germline): LNHDA, SQIVND (reference sequence). The length of the CDR3 is 18 residues.

The chain is built from TRBV4-3 and TRBJ2-1, with 15 bases fitting TRBD2. CDR1 is LGHNA, CDR2 YSLEER, per germline. The ends lost 0 bases at V and 14 bases at J; junction bases unmatched: 8. The CDR3 spans 16 residues. For the CDR3, the DNA is TGCGCCAGCAGCCAAGACGGACTAGCGGGGGGGGCGGGAAAGTTCTTC. Encoded protein: CASSQDGLAGGAGKFF.

The chain uses TRBV5-6 and TRBJ2-7, with D possibly matching TRBD1 (5 bases). V dropped 0 bases and J dropped 1 base, with 8 bases sitting between them. The CDR3 covers 14 residues. Germline V gene sequence: CDR1 SGHDT, CDR2 YYEEEE. The CDR3: CASSLGTTSYEQYF. The CDR3 coding sequence is TGTGCCAGCAGCTTGGGGACAACTTCCTACGAGCAGTACTTC.

V gene TRBV6-6 combines with J gene TRBJ2-5, with 9 nucleotides matching TRBD2. With V trimmed by 6 bases and J by 0 bases, 5 bases remained unmatched. There are 15 residues in the CDR3. Germline V gene sequence: CDR1 MNHNY, CDR2 SVGAGI (reference sequence). CDR3 bases: TGTGCCAGCAGCTCCCTAGCGGGACACCAAGAGACCCAGTACTTC. It specifies CASSSLAGHQETQYF.

The chain carries TRBV4-2 and TRBJ2-1; 9 nucleotides match TRBD2. There are 15 residues in the CDR3. Germline V gene sequence: CDR1 LGHNA, CDR2 YNFKEQ. The ends lost 4 bases at V and 2 bases at J; junction bases unmatched: 3. Written as DNA, the CDR3 is TGTGCCAGCAGCCCGGAGCGGGGGGCCTACAATGAGCAGTTCTTC. As protein: CASSPERGAYNEQFF.

V and J are TRBV5-6 and TRBJ1-2; D unresolved. The V and J ends lost 0 bases and 5 bases respectively, with 11 bases between them. This CDR3 comprises 14 residues. CDR1 and CDR2 (germline): SGHDT, YYEEEE. CDR3 bases: TGTGCCAGCAGCTTGGTTGAGGGAATTTATGGCTACACCTTC. It yields the protein CASSLVEGIYGYTF.

V and J are TRBV30 and TRBJ1-5; TRBD1 is a possible D gene (5 bases). Per germline, CDR1 GTSNPN and CDR2 SVGIG (reference sequence). The CDR3 loop spans 15 amino acids. V lost 4 bases to trimming and J lost 2 bases, with 15 bases between them. The CDR3 nucleotides read TGTGCCTGGAATAGAGCCGACAGCCGCAATCAGCCCCAGCATTTT. Its protein product is CAWNRADSRNQPQHF.

This chain links TRBV7-6 with TRBJ2-5; TRBD2 is a possible D gene (7 bases). The V gene lost 5 bases and the J gene lost 2 bases, with 12 bases spanning the gap. The CDR3 extends over 14 amino acids. The germline CDR1 and CDR2 sequences are SGHVS and FNYEAQ. CDR3 in DNA: TGTGCCAGCAGCCGGGGGGCCGGTCAAGAGACCCAGTACTTC. As protein: CASSRGAGQETQYF.

V gene TRBV6-5 combines with J gene TRBJ2-1; 11 bases are a match to TRBD2. The CDR3 consists of 14 residues. The germline V gene has CDR1 MNHEY and CDR2 SVGAGI. Trimming removed 8 bases from V and 9 bases from J; junction bases left unmatched: 9. This CDR3 is CASCVAGGRGEQFF. CDR3 nucleotides: TGTGCCAGCTGCGTAGCGGGGGGGCGGGGTGAGCAGTTCTTC.

The V and J genes are TRBV6-6 and TRBJ2-1, with D possibly TRBD1 on 5 matching bases. Germline CDR1 MNHNY, CDR2 SVGAGI (reference sequence). The ends were cut back, 2 bases at V and 9 bases at J, with 14 bases in the middle. CDR3 size: 14 residues. The CDR3 reads CASSYPQQVTEQFF. CDR3 nucleotides: TGTGCCAGCAGTTACCCACAACAGGTCACTGAGCAGTTCTTC.

This sequence joins TRBV9 and TRBJ2-2; possibly TRBD2 for D (5 bases). V was clipped by 3 bases and J by 6 bases, with 15 bases between them. The germline CDR1 and CDR2 sequences are SGDLS and YYNGEE. The CDR3 covers 15 residues. The CDR3 is CASSATGIHSGELFF. In DNA, the CDR3 is TGTGCCAGCAGCGCCACGGGGATTCATTCCGGGGAGCTGTTTTTT.

V and J are TRBV7-9 and TRBJ2-3; 11 bases map to TRBD1. Germline-derived CDR1 and CDR2 are SEHNR and FQNEAQ (reference sequence). Unmatched junction bases numbered 9, after V lost 3 bases and J lost 4 bases. The CDR3 has 17 amino acids. The CDR3 bases are TGTGCCAGCAGCTTGAGCCCGGGACAGGGGGGACCAGATACGCAGTATTTT. It codes for CASSLSPGQGGPDTQYF.

V gene TRBV11-2 combines with J gene TRBJ2-7, with D possibly being TRBD2 (5 bases). The germline V gene has CDR1 SGHAT and CDR2 FQNNGV. The CDR3 consists of 14 residues. Trimming took 5 bases from V and 2 from J, leaving 13 bases between them. This CDR3 is CASSLTRSAYEQYF. In DNA form, the CDR3 reads TGTGCCAGCAGCCTAACTAGGAGCGCCTACGAGCAGTACTTC. Full variable domain (outside the CDR3, taken from reference TRBV11-2 and TRBJ2-7): EAGVAQSPRYKIIEKRQSVAFWCNPISGHATLYWYQQILGQGPKLLIQFQNNGVVDDSQLPKDRFSAERLKGVDSTLKIQPAKLEDSAVYLCASSLTRSAYEQYFGPGTRLTVT.

The V gene is TRBV7-9, the J gene TRBJ1-2, with D perhaps matching TRBD1 (6 bases). In germline, CDR1 is SEHNR, CDR2 FQNEAQ (reference sequence). Trimming cost V 7 bases and J 5 bases, with 17 bases left between them. The CDR3 runs 14 residues. The CDR3 protein is CASTGTGIRYGYTF. The CDR3 nucleotides are TGTGCCAGCACCGGAACAGGGATTCGGTATGGCTACACCTTC.

The chain couples TRBV10-3 to TRBJ2-3; perhaps TRBD2 as D (5 bases). The CDR3 totals 13 residues. V dropped 2 bases and J dropped 6 bases, with 9 bases sitting between them. The germline V gene has CDR1 ENHRY and CDR2 SYGVKD. The CDR3 DNA sequence: TGTGCCATCAGTGAGGGCCGGAGGGATACGCAGTATTTT. Translated, it gives CAISEGRRDTQYF.

The chain carries TRBV19 and TRBJ2-1; TRBD1 matches 9 bases. J lost 4 bases, V lost 7 bases, and 5 bases had no gene match. The germline gives CDR1 LNHDA, CDR2 SQIVND (reference sequence). The length of the CDR3 is 14 residues. CDR3 sequence reads: CASIPGQGYNEQFF. The CDR3 DNA sequence: TGTGCCAGTATCCCGGGACAGGGTTACAATGAGCAGTTCTTC.

The chain uses TRBV6-5 and TRBJ2-5; perhaps TRBD1 as D (6 bases). The CDR3 sequence is 15 residues long. From germline, CDR1 is MNHEY and CDR2 SVGAGI. The V and J ends lost 2 bases and 1 base respectively, with 11 bases between them. CDR3 protein: CASSYPTGSQETQYF. DNA for the CDR3: TGTGCCAGCAGTTACCCTACAGGGTCCCAAGAGACCCAGTACTTC.

V usage is TRBV19 and J usage is TRBJ1-6; TRBD1 might be the D (6 bases). Per the germline V gene, CDR1 is LNHDA and CDR2 is SQIVND (reference sequence). This CDR3 has 14 residues. Trimming took off 9 bases at V and 3 bases at J, with 12 bases between the two ends. CDR3 amino acids: CASQPGHYNSPLHF. The CDR3 bases are TGTGCCAGCCAACCGGGACACTATAATTCACCCCTCCACTTT.

This chain joins TRBV5-6 and TRBJ2-5; unclear D gene. Trimming removed 6 bases at V and 4 bases at J, with 13 bases between. Per the germline V gene, CDR1 is SGHDT and CDR2 is YYEEEE. This CDR3 has 13 amino acids. The CDR3 here is CASTYGARETQYF. CDR3 nucleotides: TGTGCCAGCACCTACGGAGCACGAGAGACCCAGTACTTC.